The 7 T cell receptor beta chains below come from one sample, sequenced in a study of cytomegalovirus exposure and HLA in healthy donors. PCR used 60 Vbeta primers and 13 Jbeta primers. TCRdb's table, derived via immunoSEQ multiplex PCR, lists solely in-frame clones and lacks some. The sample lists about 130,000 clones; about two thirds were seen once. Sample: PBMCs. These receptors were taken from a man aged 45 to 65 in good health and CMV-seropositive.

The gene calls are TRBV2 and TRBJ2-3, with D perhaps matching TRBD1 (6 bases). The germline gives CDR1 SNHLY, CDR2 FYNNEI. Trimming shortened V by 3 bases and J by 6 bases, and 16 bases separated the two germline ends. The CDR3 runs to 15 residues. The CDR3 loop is CASSEDSTLSDTQYF. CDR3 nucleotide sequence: TGTGCCAGCAGTGAGGACAGCACCCTTTCGGATACGCAGTATTTT.

The CDR3 is CASSLTGGTEAFF. For the CDR3, the DNA is TGTGCCAGCAGCCTAACAGGGGGCACTGAAGCTTTCTTT. The chain is built from TRBV5-6 and TRBJ1-1; 8 nucleotides line up with TRBD1. CDR1 and CDR2 from the germline V gene are SGHDT and YYEEEE. V was pared by 4 bases and J by 4 bases, with 3 bases of the junction left unmatched. There are 13 residues in the CDR3.

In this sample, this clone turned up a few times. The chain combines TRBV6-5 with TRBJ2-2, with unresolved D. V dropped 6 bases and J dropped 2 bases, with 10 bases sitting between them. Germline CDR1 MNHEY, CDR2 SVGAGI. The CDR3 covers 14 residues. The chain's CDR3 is CASRGALNTGELFF. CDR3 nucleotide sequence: TGTGCCAGCAGGGGCGCGCTAAACACCGGGGAGCTGTTTTTT.

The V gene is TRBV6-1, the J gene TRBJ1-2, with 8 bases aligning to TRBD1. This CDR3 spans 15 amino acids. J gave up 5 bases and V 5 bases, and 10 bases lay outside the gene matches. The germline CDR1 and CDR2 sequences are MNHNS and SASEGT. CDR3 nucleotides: TGTGCCAGCAGTTTGGACAGGGAGAGTGGGTATGGCTACACCTTC. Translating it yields CASSLDRESGYGYTF.

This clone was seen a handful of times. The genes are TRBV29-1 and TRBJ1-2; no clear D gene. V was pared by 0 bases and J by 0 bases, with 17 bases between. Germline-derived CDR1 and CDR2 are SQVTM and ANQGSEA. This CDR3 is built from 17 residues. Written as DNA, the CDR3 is TGCAGCGTTGAAGATCGCGGGCAGAGCCATGCTAACTATGGCTACACCTTC. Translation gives CSVEDRGQSHANYGYTF.

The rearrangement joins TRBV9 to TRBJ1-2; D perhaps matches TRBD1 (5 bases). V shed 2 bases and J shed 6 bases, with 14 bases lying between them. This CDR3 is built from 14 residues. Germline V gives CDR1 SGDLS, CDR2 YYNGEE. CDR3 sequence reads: CASSVSGALNGYTF. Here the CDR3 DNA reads TGTGCCAGCAGCGTCAGCGGGGCGCTTAATGGCTACACCTTC. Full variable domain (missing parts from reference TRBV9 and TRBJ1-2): DSGVTQTPKHLITATGQRVTLRCSPRSGDLSVYWYQQSLDQGLQFLIQYYNGEERAKGNILERFSAQQFPDLHSELNLSSLELGDSALYFCASSVSGALNGYTFGSGTRLTVV.

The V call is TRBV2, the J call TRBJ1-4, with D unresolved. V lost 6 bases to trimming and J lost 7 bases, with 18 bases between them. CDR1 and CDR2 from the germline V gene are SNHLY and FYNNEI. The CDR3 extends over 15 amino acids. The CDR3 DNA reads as TGTGCCAGCAGCCGCGGGCGGGAAAGAAGTGAAAAACTGTTTTTT. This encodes CASSRGRERSEKLFF.